The clone carrying this T cell receptor (beta chain) was counted between two and nine times. Its target is unknown. The CDR3 runs to 16 residues. Trimming cost V 3 bases and J 0 bases, with 12 bases left between them. The data were taken from a study of CD8 T cells in ankylosing spondylitis. General study results and limits: Reportedly, significant enrichment of disease-linked clones occurred in matched ankylosing spondylitis synovial fluid. Fewer than 10 highly homologous variants made up a TCR beta motif that seemed to typify ankylosing spondylitis blood. Clones linked with disease were CD8+ and fairly uncommon in the peripheral blood.

5'-RACE, quantitative and with molecular barcodes, yielded the TCR beta libraries. TCRdb reanalysed the 5' RACE reads using MiXCR and keeps one entry per CDR3 protein. The sample has 800,000 to 900,000 distinct CDR3 sequences, about an eighth seen once. Sequenced input: blood, either unsorted or a sorted T cell fraction (not recorded which). The gene calls are TRBV12-3 or TRBV12-4 and TRBJ2-1, with a tentative D call TRBD1 (6 bases). This sequence originates from a male donor with ankylosing spondylitis. CDR3 sequence: CASSLGAQSSYNEQFF. CDR3 DNA sequence: TGTGCCAGCAGTTTGGGGGCTCAGAGCTCCTACAATGAGCAGTTCTTC.